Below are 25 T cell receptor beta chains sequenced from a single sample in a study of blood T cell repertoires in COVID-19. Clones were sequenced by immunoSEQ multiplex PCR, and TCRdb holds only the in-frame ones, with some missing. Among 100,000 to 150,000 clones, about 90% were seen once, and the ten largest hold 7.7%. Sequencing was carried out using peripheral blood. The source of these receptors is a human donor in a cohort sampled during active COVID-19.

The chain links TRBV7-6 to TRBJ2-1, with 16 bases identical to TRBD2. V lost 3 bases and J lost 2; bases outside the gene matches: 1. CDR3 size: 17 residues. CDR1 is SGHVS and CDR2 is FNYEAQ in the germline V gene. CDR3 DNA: TGTGCCAGCAGCTTGGGACTAGCGGGAGGGCCCTACAATGAGCAGTTCTTC. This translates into CASSLGLAGGPYNEQFF.

CDR3 loop: CASSPGTSGGAWGAKNIQYF. CDR3 nucleotides: TGTGCCAGCTCACCTGGGACTAGCGGGGGGGCCTGGGGTGCCAAAAACATTCAGTACTTC. The chain recombines TRBV18 with TRBJ2-4, with 16 bases identical to TRBD2. J lost 1 base, V lost 3 bases, and 9 bases had no gene match. This CDR3 has 20 amino acids. Germline CDR1 is KGHSH and CDR2 is LQKENI.

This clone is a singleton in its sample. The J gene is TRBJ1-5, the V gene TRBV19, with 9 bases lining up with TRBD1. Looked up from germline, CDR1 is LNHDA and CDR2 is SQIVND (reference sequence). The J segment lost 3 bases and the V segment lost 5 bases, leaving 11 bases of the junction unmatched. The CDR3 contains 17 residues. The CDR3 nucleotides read TGTGCCAGTAGTGACACCGGGACAGGGTTTTTCAATCAGCCCCAGCATTTT. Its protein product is CASSDTGTGFFNQPQHF.

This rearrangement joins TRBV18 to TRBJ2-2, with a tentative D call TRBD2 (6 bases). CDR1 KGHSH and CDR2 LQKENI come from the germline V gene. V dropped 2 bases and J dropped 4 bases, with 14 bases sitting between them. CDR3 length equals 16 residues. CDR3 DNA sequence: TGTGCCAGCTCACCAAGTCAGGGAGGTAGCACCGGGGAGCTGTTTTTT. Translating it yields CASSPSQGGSTGELFF.

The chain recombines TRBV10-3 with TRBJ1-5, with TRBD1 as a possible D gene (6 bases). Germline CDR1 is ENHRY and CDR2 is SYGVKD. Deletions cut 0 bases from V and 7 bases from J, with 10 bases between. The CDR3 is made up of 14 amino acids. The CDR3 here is CAISESQGLQPQHF. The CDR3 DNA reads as TGTGCCATCAGTGAGTCGCAGGGGCTGCAGCCCCAGCATTTT.

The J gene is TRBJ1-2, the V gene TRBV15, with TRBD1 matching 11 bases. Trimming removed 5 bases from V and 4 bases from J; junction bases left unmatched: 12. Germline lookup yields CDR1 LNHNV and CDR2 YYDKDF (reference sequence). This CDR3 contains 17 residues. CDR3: CATSQGSGTGGGYGYTF. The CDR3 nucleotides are TGTGCCACCAGCCAGGGATCCGGGACAGGGGGTGGCTATGGCTACACCTTC.

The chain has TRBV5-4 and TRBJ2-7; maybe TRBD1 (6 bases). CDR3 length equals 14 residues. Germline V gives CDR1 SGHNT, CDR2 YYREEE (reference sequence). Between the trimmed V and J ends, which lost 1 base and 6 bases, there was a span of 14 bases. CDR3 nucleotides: TGTGCCAGCAGCTTGATACAGGGATCCGCCGAGCAGTACTTC. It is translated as CASSLIQGSAEQYF.

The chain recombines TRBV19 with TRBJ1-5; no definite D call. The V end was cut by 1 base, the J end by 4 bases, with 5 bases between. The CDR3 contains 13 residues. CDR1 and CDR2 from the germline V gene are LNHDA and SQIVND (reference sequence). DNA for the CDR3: TGTGCCAGTAGTATAGGAGGTAATCAGCCCCAGCATTTT. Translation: CASSIGGNQPQHF.

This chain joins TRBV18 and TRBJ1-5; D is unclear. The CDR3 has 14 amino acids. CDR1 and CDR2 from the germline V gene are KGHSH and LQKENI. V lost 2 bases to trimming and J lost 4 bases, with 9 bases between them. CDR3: CASSPAKLNQPQHF. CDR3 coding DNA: TGTGCCAGCTCACCAGCAAAACTTAATCAGCCCCAGCATTTT.

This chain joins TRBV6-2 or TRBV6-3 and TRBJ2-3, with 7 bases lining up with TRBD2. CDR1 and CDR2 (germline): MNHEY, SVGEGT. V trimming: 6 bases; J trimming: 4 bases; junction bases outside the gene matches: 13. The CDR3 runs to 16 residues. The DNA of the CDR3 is TGTGCCAGCAGCAACCATAGACTAGCCAAAGCAGATACGCAGTATTTT. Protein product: CASSNHRLAKADTQYF.

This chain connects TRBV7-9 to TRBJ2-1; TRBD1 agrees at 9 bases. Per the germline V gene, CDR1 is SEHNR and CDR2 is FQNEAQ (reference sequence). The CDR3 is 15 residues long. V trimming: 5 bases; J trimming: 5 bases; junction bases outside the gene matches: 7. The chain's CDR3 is CASSQQGTGNNEQFF. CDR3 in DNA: TGTGCCAGCAGCCAACAAGGGACAGGGAACAATGAGCAGTTCTTC.

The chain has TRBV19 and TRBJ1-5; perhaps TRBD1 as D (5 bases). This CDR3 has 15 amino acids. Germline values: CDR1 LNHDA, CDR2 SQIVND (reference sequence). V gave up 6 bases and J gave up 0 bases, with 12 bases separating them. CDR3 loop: CASSTEGISNQPQHF. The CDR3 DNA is TGTGCCAGTAGCACGGAGGGGATTAGCAATCAGCCCCAGCATTTT.

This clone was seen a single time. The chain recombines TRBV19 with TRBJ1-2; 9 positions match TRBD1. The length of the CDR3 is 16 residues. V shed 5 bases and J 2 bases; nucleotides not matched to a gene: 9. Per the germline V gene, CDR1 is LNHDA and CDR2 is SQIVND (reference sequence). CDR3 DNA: TGTGCCAGTAGTCGGGACAGGGCCTCTGAGAACTATGGCTACACCTTC. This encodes CASSRDRASENYGYTF.

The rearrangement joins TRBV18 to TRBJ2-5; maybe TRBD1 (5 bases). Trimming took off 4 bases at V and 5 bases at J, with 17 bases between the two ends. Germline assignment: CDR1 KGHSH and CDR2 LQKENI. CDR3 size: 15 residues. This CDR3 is CASSLQRGARETQYF. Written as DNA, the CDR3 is TGTGCCAGCTCACTACAAAGGGGCGCTAGGGAGACCCAGTACTTC.

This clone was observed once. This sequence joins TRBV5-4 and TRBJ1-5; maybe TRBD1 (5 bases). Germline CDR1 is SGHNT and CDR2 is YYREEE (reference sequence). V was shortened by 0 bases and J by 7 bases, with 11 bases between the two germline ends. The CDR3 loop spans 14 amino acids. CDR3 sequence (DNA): TGTGCCAGCAGCTTGGAGGGATCAGGGCAGCCCCAGCATTTT. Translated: CASSLEGSGQPQHF.

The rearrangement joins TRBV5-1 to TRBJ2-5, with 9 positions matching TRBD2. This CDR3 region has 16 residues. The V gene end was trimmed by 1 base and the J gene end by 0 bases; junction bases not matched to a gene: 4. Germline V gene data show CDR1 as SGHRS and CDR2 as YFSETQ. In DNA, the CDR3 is TGCGCCAGCAGCTTGTGGGCTAGCGGGGACCAAGAGACCCAGTACTTC. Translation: CASSLWASGDQETQYF.

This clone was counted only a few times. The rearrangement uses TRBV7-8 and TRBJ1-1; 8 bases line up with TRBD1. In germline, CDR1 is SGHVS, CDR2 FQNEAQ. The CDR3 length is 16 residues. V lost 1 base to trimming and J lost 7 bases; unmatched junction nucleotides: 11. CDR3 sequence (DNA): TGTGCCAGCAGCTTAGGACGGACAGGGAGGCGAGATGAAGCTTTCTTT. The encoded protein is CASSLGRTGRRDEAFF.

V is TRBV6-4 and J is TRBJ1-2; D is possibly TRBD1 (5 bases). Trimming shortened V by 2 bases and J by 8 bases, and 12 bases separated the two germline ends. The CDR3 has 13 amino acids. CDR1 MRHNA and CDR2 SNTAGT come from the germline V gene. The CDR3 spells CASSDNQGGGYTF. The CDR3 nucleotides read TGTGCCAGCAGTGACAACCAGGGAGGCGGCTACACCTTC.

The CDR3 sequence: CASSFGQGNQPQHF. The CDR3 coding sequence is TGTGCCAGCAGTTTCGGACAGGGCAATCAGCCCCAGCATTTT. J is TRBJ1-5 and V is TRBV6-6; 7 bases are a match to TRBD1. The germline V gene encodes CDR1 MNHNY and CDR2 SVGAGI (reference sequence). V lost 4 bases, J lost 2 bases, and 2 bases stayed unmatched. This CDR3 is 14 amino acids long.

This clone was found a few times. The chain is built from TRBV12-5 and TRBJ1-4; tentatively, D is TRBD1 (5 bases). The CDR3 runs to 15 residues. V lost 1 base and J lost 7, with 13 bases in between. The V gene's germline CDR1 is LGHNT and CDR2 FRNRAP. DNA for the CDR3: TGTGCTAGTGGTTTGGGTCAGGGCGAAGGTGAAAAACTGTTTTTT. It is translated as CASGLGQGEGEKLFF.

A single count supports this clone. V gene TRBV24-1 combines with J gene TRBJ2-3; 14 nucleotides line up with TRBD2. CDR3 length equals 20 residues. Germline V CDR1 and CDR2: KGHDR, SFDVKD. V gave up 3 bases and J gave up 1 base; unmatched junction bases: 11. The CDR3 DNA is TGTGCCACCAGTGATCCCGGACTAGCGGGAGGCATGATCGGCACAGATACGCAGTATTTT. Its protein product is CATSDPGLAGGMIGTDTQYF.

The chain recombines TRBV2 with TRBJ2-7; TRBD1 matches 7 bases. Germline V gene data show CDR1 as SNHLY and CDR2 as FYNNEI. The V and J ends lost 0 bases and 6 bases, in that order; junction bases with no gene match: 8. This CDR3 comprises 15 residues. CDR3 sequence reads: CASSEAYKAGGEQYF. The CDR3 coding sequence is TGTGCCAGCAGTGAAGCTTATAAGGCAGGGGGCGAGCAGTACTTC.

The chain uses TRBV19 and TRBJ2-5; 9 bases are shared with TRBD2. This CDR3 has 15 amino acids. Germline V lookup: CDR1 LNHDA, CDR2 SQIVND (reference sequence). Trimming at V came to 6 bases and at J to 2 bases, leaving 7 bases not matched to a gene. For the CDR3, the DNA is TGTGCCAGTAGCGGACTGGCGGGAGGGCAAGAGACCCAGTACTTC. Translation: CASSGLAGGQETQYF. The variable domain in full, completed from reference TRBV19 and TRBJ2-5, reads DGGITQSPKYLFRKEGQNVTLSCEQNLNHDAMYWYRQDPGQGLRLIYYSQIVNDFQKGDIAEGYSVSREKKESFPLTVTSAQKNPTAFYLCASSGLAGGQETQYFGPGTRLLVL.

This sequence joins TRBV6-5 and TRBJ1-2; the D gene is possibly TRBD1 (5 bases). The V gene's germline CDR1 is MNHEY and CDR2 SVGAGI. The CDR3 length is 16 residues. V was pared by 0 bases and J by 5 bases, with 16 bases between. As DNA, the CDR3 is TGTGCCAGCAGTTACTCAGGGGACGAACGGGGGTATGGCTACACCTTC. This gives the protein CASSYSGDERGYGYTF.

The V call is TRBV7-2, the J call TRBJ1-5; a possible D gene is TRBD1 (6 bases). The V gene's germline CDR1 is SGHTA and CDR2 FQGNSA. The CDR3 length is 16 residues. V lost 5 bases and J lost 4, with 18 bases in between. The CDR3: CASSPRGGGWNQPQHF. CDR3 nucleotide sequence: TGTGCCAGCAGCCCCCGAGGCGGGGGCTGGAATCAGCCCCAGCATTTT.